This is a list of T cell receptor beta chains from one sample in a study of shared clonotypes between healthy human individuals. Profiling relied on immunoSEQ multiplex PCR, and the TCRdb table lists in-frame clones only, not all of them. This sample yields 2,500,000 or so clones, of which 90% to 95% are seen a single time; over 0.12% belongs to the top ten. The sequencing input was naive CD4+ T cells sorted from blood. The receptors shown here come from a man aged 18 to 30 in good health. Both conserved end residues are part of each CDR3. The D gene is left open where the match is weak. The listing skips clone size in some rows; elsewhere it reads once, few, many or a size class.

TRBV27	TRBJ2-7	TRBD1	once	TGTGCCAGCAGTTTAAAACGGGGGACAGGGTACGAGCAGTACTTC	CASSLKRGTGYEQYF
TRBV6-5	TRBJ2-4	-	few	TGTGCCAGCGGCCCTACGGGGGTTCAGTACTTC	CASGPTGVQYF
TRBV7-6	TRBJ1-3	TRBD1	-	TGTGCCAGCAGCCCACGGGACAGGGGGCCTGGAAACACCATATATTTT	CASSPRDRGPGNTIYF
TRBV5-1	TRBJ1-1	-	-	TGCGCCAGCAGCTTGGAGGCGACCAGGGTAAACACTGAAGCTTTCTTT	CASSLEATRVNTEAFF
TRBV15	TRBJ2-3	TRBD2	-	TGTGCCACCAGCAGGACATCCCTAGCGGGAGAGGCTAGCACAGATACGCAGTATTTT	CATSRTSLAGEASTDTQYF
TRBV2	TRBJ1-3	-	-	TGTGCCAGCAGTGAAAGGGTTAGAGGAAACACCATATATTTT	CASSERVRGNTIYF
TRBV11-3	TRBJ1-4	-	-	TGTGCCAGCAGCTTAACATCGGCAGGGGAGGAGGAAAAACTGTTTTTT	CASSLTSAGEEEKLFF
TRBV7-9	TRBJ1-4	-	-	TGTGCCAGCAGCTTTAGGGGATCAACTAATGAAAAACTGTTTTTT	CASSFRGSTNEKLFF
TRBV30	TRBJ2-5	-	-	TGTGCCTGGACGCGACAGCAAGAGACCCAGTACTTC	CAWTRQQETQYF
TRBV28	TRBJ2-3	-	-	TGTGCCAGCAGTCCGGCGGACAGACGCACAGATACGCAGTATTTT	CASSPADRRTDTQYF
TRBV15	TRBJ2-4	-	-	TGTGCCACCAGCAGAGATGCACAGGAACTAGCCAAAAACATTCAGTACTTC	CATSRDAQELAKNIQYF
TRBV7-9	TRBJ2-3	TRBD2	-	TGTGCCAGCACCTCGTGGGGGCTAGCGGGGGTACTCGGTACGCAGTATTTT	CASTSWGLAGVLGTQYF
TRBV10-3	TRBJ2-7	-	-	TGTGCCATCAGTGAGTCGACTCGGGGTGGGTACTTC	CAISESTRGGYF
TRBV7-9	TRBJ2-2	-	-	TGTGCCAGCAGCTTAGTCTCCCCGGTGAACACCGGGGAGCTGTTTTTT	CASSLVSPVNTGELFF
TRBV9	TRBJ1-3	-	-	TGTGCCAGCAGCGCTGGAATACAGGGAATTGGCTCTGGAAACACCATATATTTT	CASSAGIQGIGSGNTIYF
TRBV5-1	TRBJ2-2	TRBD2	-	TGCGCCAGCAGGTATCTAGCGGGGGCGTCCGGGGAGCTGTTTTTT	CASRYLAGASGELFF
TRBV7-6	TRBJ2-2	TRBD2	-	TGTGCCAGCAGCCCCCGACCAGCGGGAGTCCCCGGGGAGCTGTTTTTT	CASSPRPAGVPGELFF
TRBV30	TRBJ1-4	-	-	TGTGCCTGGAGTATGGGGCGGGCTAATGAAAAACTGTTTTTT	CAWSMGRANEKLFF
TRBV2	TRBJ2-3	-	-	TGTGCCAGCAGTTCCGTTGGTCGAGACACAGATACGCAGTATTTT	CASSSVGRDTDTQYF
TRBV28	TRBJ1-5	TRBD1	-	TGTGCCAGCAGTTCACGGGACAGGGGTTATCAGCCCCAGCATTTT	CASSSRDRGYQPQHF
TRBV7-3	TRBJ2-2	-	-	TGTGCCAGCAGTCGCACAGGTTTAACCGGGGAGCTGTTTTTT	CASSRTGLTGELFF
TRBV19	TRBJ1-6	-	-	TGTGCCAGTAGTTTCACAGGGCGGGATAATTCACCCCTCCACTTT	CASSFTGRDNSPLHF
TRBV28	TRBJ1-5	-	-	TGTGCCAGCCGCTTCCTGGGTAGCAATCAGCCCCAGCATTTT	CASRFLGSNQPQHF
TRBV6-5	TRBJ1-5	-	-	TGTGCCAGCAGTTACGGGCAGAATCGCCAGCCCCAGCATTTT	CASSYGQNRQPQHF
TRBV10-3	TRBJ2-1	-	-	TGTGCCATCAGTGACGGTGCCAATGAGCAGTTCTTC	CAISDGANEQFF
TRBV20-1	TRBJ2-5	-	-	TGCAGTGCTAGAAAAGGGGAGACCCAGTACTTC	CSARKGETQYF
TRBV5-1	TRBJ2-5	-	once	TGCGCCAGCAGCCCCAGCGTTCCCCAGGACCAAGAGACCCAGTACTTC	CASSPSVPQDQETQYF
TRBV5-1	TRBJ2-3	TRBD2	-	TGCGCCAGCAGCCCGGGACTAGCGATGGCCACAGATACGCAGTATTTT	CASSPGLAMATDTQYF
TRBV7-9	TRBJ2-5	-	-	TGTGCCAGCAGCCCCTCGGGTATACAAGAGACCCAGTACTTC	CASSPSGIQETQYF
TRBV18	TRBJ2-7	-	-	TGTGCCAGCTCACCACTTCAGACTTACGAGCAGTACTTC	CASSPLQTYEQYF
TRBV11-2	TRBJ2-2	TRBD1	-	TGTGCCAGCAGCGGACAGGGGGCGAGGACCGGGGAGCTGTTTTTT	CASSGQGARTGELFF
TRBV4-3	TRBJ2-5	-	-	TGCGCCAGCAGCCACAATCCGGGTGGTAAGGCTAGCTGGATAAGGATCGAGACCCAGTACTTC	CASSHNPGGKASWIRIETQYF
TRBV27	TRBJ2-1	TRBD2	-	TGTGCCAGCAGCCTTAGCGGGTTTTCCTACAATGAGCAGTTCTTC	CASSLSGFSYNEQFF
TRBV11-3	TRBJ2-3	TRBD1	-	TGTGCCAGCAGCTTAGGGACAGGGTTGACAGATACGCAGTATTTT	CASSLGTGLTDTQYF
TRBV11-3	TRBJ2-3	-	-	TGTGCCAGCAGCTTGGGAGATACGCAGTATTTT	CASSLGDTQYF
TRBV6-5	TRBJ1-4	-	-	TGTGCCAGCAGGAGAGGTTTCTCGGATGAAAAACTGTTTTTT	CASRRGFSDEKLFF
TRBV6-1	TRBJ2-7	-	-	TGTGCCAGCAGTGTCAACGGGGAAAGATACGAGCAGTACTTC	CASSVNGERYEQYF
TRBV13	TRBJ2-1	-	-	TGTGCCAGCAGCTTAAACGGGAGCGAGAATGAGCAGTTCTTC	CASSLNGSENEQFF
TRBV7-9	TRBJ2-7	TRBD2	-	TGTGCCAGCAGCTTAGCGGGACTAGCGGGAGGTCGCGTCAACGAGCAGTACTTC	CASSLAGLAGGRVNEQYF
TRBV10-2	TRBJ2-7	TRBD2	once	TGCGCCAGCAGTGAGGGTGCTAGCGGGGGCTCCGAGCAGTACTTC	CASSEGASGGSEQYF
TRBV10-3	TRBJ2-7	TRBD1	-	TGTGCCATCAGCCGGACAGGTAATTTGTACGAGCAGTACTTC	CAISRTGNLYEQYF
TRBV7-2	TRBJ2-4	-	-	TGTGCCAGCAGCTTAGCCGAGAGTACCAAAAACATTCAGTACTTC	CASSLAESTKNIQYF
TRBV11-2	TRBJ2-2	-	-	TGTGCCAGCAGCTTACGGGCAGGGAACACCGGGGAGCTGTTTTTT	CASSLRAGNTGELFF
TRBV10-3	TRBJ2-2	TRBD2	-	TGTGCCATCAGTGCTATAGCGGGGACCACCGGGGAGCTGTTTTTT	CAISAIAGTTGELFF
TRBV18	TRBJ2-3	TRBD2	-	TGTGCCAGCTCACCACTAGCGGGGAGTTCCGCAGATACGCAGTATTTT	CASSPLAGSSADTQYF
TRBV6-5	TRBJ2-7	-	-	TGTGCCAGCAGTTACCAGACAGGCTACGAGCAGTACTTC	CASSYQTGYEQYF
TRBV6-5	TRBJ2-7	-	-	TGTGCCAGCAGTTACCGCCCGGGGTCTTATAGCTACGAGCAGTACTTC	CASSYRPGSYSYEQYF
TRBV27	TRBJ1-2	-	-	TGTGCCAGCAGTCCCCGTTTGTGGGCTAGGAATGGCTACACCTTC	CASSPRLWARNGYTF
TRBV9	TRBJ2-3	TRBD2	-	TGTGCCAGCGCTGCCCCCCCGGGAGGGAGCACAGATACGCAGTATTTT	CASAAPPGGSTDTQYF
TRBV6-5	TRBJ2-7	TRBD2	-	TGTGCCAGCAGCTCCGGGGGGGCGGGAATATACGAGCAGTACTTC	CASSSGGAGIYEQYF
TRBV9	TRBJ1-6	-	-	TGTGCCAGCAGCGTAGGGGCCCGTAATTCACCCCTCCACTTT	CASSVGARNSPLHF
TRBV7-9	TRBJ2-3	-	once	TGTGCCAGCAGCGCCCACCTCGCAGGGACTAGCACAGATACGCAGTATTTT	CASSAHLAGTSTDTQYF